Presented here are 23 T cell receptor beta chains from one specimen sequenced in a study of OX40 agonist ivuxolimab in advanced cancers. Here immunoSEQ multiplex PCR was the method, and the copy in TCRdb shows in-frame clones only, minus some. The sample carries 45,000 to 55,000 clones, roughly four fifths recorded once. The source material was CD4+ or CD8+ T cells sorted from blood, sampled in a trial of the OX40 agonist ivuxolimab. The receptors here all came from an adult with an advanced solid tumor such as melanoma, head and neck, liver or kidney cancer.

Notes on this clone: One end of the junction does not line up with germline, which may come from a read error. The chain carries TRBV7-9 and TRBJ2-7; 8 nucleotides match TRBD1. The CDR3 extends over 13 amino acids. Per germline, CDR1 SEHNR and CDR2 FQNEAQ (reference sequence). CDR3 nucleotide sequence: TGTGCCAGCAGCTTTTCGGGTGACGGGACAGGCGATTTC. Translating it yields CASSFSGDGTGDF.

The chain couples TRBV9 to TRBJ2-7, with D perhaps TRBD2 (5 bases). The CDR3 spans 13 residues. Germline lookup yields CDR1 SGDLS and CDR2 YYNGEE. Deletions cut 0 bases from V and 7 bases from J, with 11 bases between. This CDR3 reads CASSVGRGGEQYF. CDR3 DNA: TGTGCCAGCAGCGTAGGTCGGGGTGGGGAGCAGTACTTC.

The chain combines TRBV2 with TRBJ2-7; 7 bases fit TRBD1. J gave up 4 bases and V 6 bases, and 3 bases lay outside the gene matches. The CDR3 length is 12 residues. Looked up from germline, CDR1 is SNHLY and CDR2 is FYNNEI. For the CDR3, the DNA is TGTGCCAGCAGGCCGGACAGGTACGAGCAGTACTTC. It translates to CASRPDRYEQYF.

This sequence joins TRBV7-2 and TRBJ2-1, with 8 nucleotides matching TRBD1. Trimming took 3 bases from V and 10 from J; bases not matched to a gene: 5. CDR3 size: 13 residues. Per germline, CDR1 SGHTA and CDR2 FQGNSA. The CDR3 spells CASSLRTGREQFF. DNA for the CDR3: TGTGCCAGCAGCTTGAGGACAGGGCGGGAGCAGTTCTTC.

The CDR3 DNA is TGTGCCAGCAGCACCGACAGTCAGTCCTACAATGAGCAGTTCTTC. Protein: CASSTDSQSYNEQFF. This sequence joins TRBV6-4 and TRBJ2-1, with a weak D call TRBD1 (5 bases). CDR3 length equals 15 residues. With 6 bases removed from V and 1 base from J, the gap between germline ends came to 13 bases. The germline CDR1 and CDR2 sequences are MRHNA and SNTAGT.

The rearrangement links TRBV7-2 to TRBJ2-7; TRBD2 might be the D (5 bases). The V and J ends lost 5 bases and 7 bases respectively, with 15 bases between them. Germline CDR1 and CDR2: SGHTA and FQGNSA. This CDR3 contains 13 residues. CDR3 nucleotide sequence: TGTGCCAGCAGCCTGGACGGGGTGGGAGAGCAGTACTTC. Translating gives CASSLDGVGEQYF. The variable domain in full, completed from reference TRBV7-2 and TRBJ2-7, reads GAGVSQSPSNKVTEKGKDVELRCDPISGHTALYWYRQSLGQGLEFLIYFQGNSAPDKSGLPSDRFSAERTGGSVSTLTIQRTQQEDSAVYLCASSLDGVGEQYFGPGTRLTVT.

The chain links TRBV5-4 to TRBJ2-1, with 8 bases matching TRBD1. V lost 4 bases to trimming and J lost 0 bases; unmatched junction nucleotides: 3. Germline V gene data show CDR1 as SGHNT and CDR2 as YYREEE (reference sequence). The CDR3 spans 15 residues. CDR3 protein: CASSAGGGSYNEQFF. CDR3 nucleotides: TGTGCCAGCAGCGCAGGGGGCGGCTCCTACAATGAGCAGTTCTTC.

The chain joins TRBV5-8 to TRBJ2-1; D is possibly TRBD1 or TRBD2 (5 bases each). CDR1 and CDR2 (germline): SGHTS, YDEGEE. The CDR3 consists of 15 residues. Trimming left V 4 bases short and J 1 base short, with 12 bases between. CDR3 loop: CASSRDGYSYNEQFF. In nucleotides, the CDR3 is TGTGCCAGCAGCAGGGACGGGTATTCCTACAATGAGCAGTTCTTC. Full variable domain (remainder filled in from reference TRBV5-8 and TRBJ2-1): EAGVTQSPTHLIKTRGQQATLRCSPISGHTSVYWYQQALGLGLQFLLWYDEGEERNRGNFPPRFSGRQFPNYSSELNVNALELEDSALYLCASSRDGYSYNEQFFGPGTRLTVL.

This clone was picked up one time. The V call is TRBV30, the J call TRBJ2-1, with D maybe TRBD2 (5 bases). Germline V gene lookup returns CDR1 GTSNPN and CDR2 SVGIG (reference sequence). V was shortened by 2 bases and J by 2 bases, with 7 bases between the two germline ends. The CDR3 covers 13 residues. The CDR3 is CAWSYGTYNEQFF. The DNA of the CDR3 is TGTGCCTGGAGTTACGGGACCTACAATGAGCAGTTCTTC.

The chain recombines TRBV7-2 with TRBJ2-3, with D possibly matching TRBD2 (7 bases). V lost 6 bases, J lost 3 bases, and 16 bases lay in between. The CDR3 has 15 amino acids. Germline loops: CDR1 SGHTA, CDR2 FQGNSA. CDR3: CASRLGGAGTDTQYF. As DNA, the CDR3 is TGTGCCAGCAGATTGGGGGGGGCCGGGACAGATACGCAGTATTTT.

V usage is TRBV5-6 and J usage is TRBJ1-5, with TRBD1 as a possible D gene (6 bases). V lost 2 bases, J lost 7 bases, and 7 bases lay in between. The CDR3 spans 12 residues. Germline V gene data show CDR1 as SGHDT and CDR2 as YYEEEE. In nucleotides, the CDR3 is TGTGCCAGCAGCTTAGGACAGCAGCCCCAGCATTTT. It encodes CASSLGQQPQHF.

The gene calls are TRBV5-1 and TRBJ1-2; 7 nucleotides align to TRBD1. The CDR3 covers 15 residues. Germline lookup yields CDR1 SGHRS and CDR2 YFSETQ. V was pared by 4 bases and J by 7 bases, with 13 bases of the junction left unmatched. The CDR3 spells CASSLTGDSKGGYTF. The DNA for the CDR3 is TGCGCCAGCAGCCTCACTGGGGACAGCAAGGGTGGCTACACCTTC.

CDR3 in DNA: TGTGCCAGTAGAACAACCGGGACGGCCTACGAGCAGTACTTC. The encoded protein is CASRTTGTAYEQYF. The V call is TRBV19, the J call TRBJ2-7; D may be TRBD1 or TRBD2 (5 bases each). The CDR3 has 14 residues. With 6 bases removed from V and 2 bases from J, the gap between germline ends came to 14 bases. Germline V gene lookup returns CDR1 LNHDA and CDR2 SQIVND (reference sequence).

This clone was observed once. This chain connects TRBV6-1 to TRBJ2-1; 12 bases map to TRBD2. Germline CDR1 is MNHNS and CDR2 is SASEGT. This CDR3 comprises 13 residues. V was clipped by 4 bases and J by 16 bases; unmatched bases: 8. The CDR3 DNA reads TGTGCCAGCAGTGGTCGACTAGCGGGAGCGTGTTTCTTC. Translated, it gives CASSGRLAGACFF.

The CDR3 sequence: CASRSAGGGNIQYF. CDR3 DNA: TGTGCCAGCAGGTCCGCGGGGGGCGGAAACATTCAGTACTTC. This sequence joins TRBV7-2 and TRBJ2-4, with TRBD2 matching 8 bases. V lost 6 bases, J lost 6 bases, and 7 bases stayed unmatched. The CDR3 loop spans 14 amino acids. The germline gives CDR1 SGHTA, CDR2 FQGNSA.

The genes are TRBV7-2 and TRBJ2-3; D unresolved. CDR1 SGHTA and CDR2 FQGNSA come from the germline V gene. Trimming took 5 bases from V and 3 from J, leaving 12 bases between them. The CDR3 contains 14 residues. For the CDR3, the DNA is TGTGCCAGCAGCAACCGGGCCCTGACAGATACGCAGTATTTT. It encodes CASSNRALTDTQYF.

V is TRBV14 and J is TRBJ2-7, with 7 positions matching TRBD2. The V gene's germline CDR1 is SGHDN and CDR2 FVKESK. This CDR3 has 18 residues. J was trimmed by 4 bases and V by 2 bases; bases with no gene match: 17. The CDR3: CASSQPKPLTSAIYEQYF. Here the CDR3 DNA reads TGTGCCAGCAGCCAACCTAAACCTCTAACTAGCGCCATTTACGAGCAGTACTTC.

This clone was counted between two and nine times. This chain uses TRBV18 with TRBJ1-3; tentative D call: TRBD1 (5 bases). V lost 3 bases and J 3 bases, leaving 12 bases between the germline ends. CDR1 KGHSH and CDR2 LQKENI come from the germline V gene. CDR3 size: 15 residues. CDR3 sequence (DNA): TGTGCCAGCTCACCCGACAGCGAGGTTGGAAACACCATATATTTT. This sequence encodes CASSPDSEVGNTIYF.

A single count supports this clone. The genes are TRBV9 and TRBJ2-5, with D unclear. The CDR3 sequence is 14 residues long. Germline V gene data show CDR1 as SGDLS and CDR2 as YYNGEE. Trimming took 0 bases from V and 3 from J, leaving 9 bases between them. CDR3 sequence (DNA): TGTGCCAGCAGCGTAGGGAATAGGGAAGAGACCCAGTACTTC. It yields the protein CASSVGNREETQYF. Looking up the rest from reference TRBV9 and TRBJ2-5 gives the full variable domain: DSGVTQTPKHLITATGQRVTLRCSPRSGDLSVYWYQQSLDQGLQFLIQYYNGEERAKGNILERFSAQQFPDLHSELNLSSLELGDSALYFCASSVGNREETQYFGPGTRLLVL.

This clone was detected only a few times. The rearrangement links TRBV5-1 to TRBJ2-3; 7 nucleotides align to TRBD2. The CDR3 extends over 15 amino acids. V lost 3 bases, J lost 0 bases, and 4 bases stayed unmatched. In germline, CDR1 is SGHRS, CDR2 YFSETQ. CDR3 amino acids: CASSWGSGSTDTQYF. Here the CDR3 DNA reads TGCGCCAGCAGCTGGGGTAGCGGGAGCACAGATACGCAGTATTTT.

The chain carries TRBV18 and TRBJ2-5, with 7 bases fitting TRBD2. In germline, CDR1 is KGHSH, CDR2 LQKENI. V lost 5 bases to trimming and J lost 2 bases; unmatched junction nucleotides: 8. CDR3 length: 15 amino acids. DNA for the CDR3: TGTGCCAGCTCAAGGGCGGGAGCGCGGCAAGAGACCCAGTACTTC. As protein: CASSRAGARQETQYF.

CDR3 sequence: CASSYSAGPLDEQYF. The CDR3 coding sequence is TGTGCCAGCAGTTACTCGGCGGGACCCCTTGACGAGCAGTACTTC. The chain combines TRBV6-5 with TRBJ2-7; D is possibly TRBD2 (6 bases). This CDR3 is 15 amino acids long. Germline-derived CDR1 and CDR2 are MNHEY and SVGAGI. V was pared by 0 bases and J by 5 bases, with 14 bases between.

The chain employs TRBV19 and TRBJ1-2, with no clear D. CDR1 is LNHDA and CDR2 is SQIVND in the germline V gene (reference sequence). The V end lost 5 bases, the J end lost 5 bases, and 12 bases lay between the germline ends. This CDR3 has 13 residues. The CDR3 loop is CASSLGFVYGYTF. The DNA of the CDR3 is TGTGCCAGTAGTTTAGGGTTCGTTTATGGCTACACCTTC.